Shown below are 15 T cell receptor beta chains from a single sample sequenced in a study of blood T cell repertoires in COVID-19. TCRdb's table, derived via immunoSEQ multiplex PCR, lists solely in-frame clones and lacks some. This sample has some 150,000 clones, with roughly 90% found just once. Sequences were obtained from PBMCs or T cells enriched from blood (not recorded which). The receptors stem from a woman in her twenties or thirties with acute COVID-19.

The rearrangement joins TRBV6-5 to TRBJ2-2; possible D gene TRBD1, 6 bases. Germline V gene data show CDR1 as MNHEY and CDR2 as SVGAGI. The CDR3 consists of 13 residues. Trimming removed 6 bases at V and 9 bases at J, with 14 bases between. CDR3 sequence reads: CASSPEQGWELFF. CDR3 in DNA: TGTGCCAGCAGCCCCGAACAGGGATGGGAGCTGTTTTTT.

The rearrangement links TRBV3-1 (or the pseudogene TRBV3-2) to TRBJ1-5; D unresolved. Germline CDR1 and CDR2: LGHDT and YNNKEL (reference sequence). V was cut by 0 bases and J by 1 base, with 10 bases left in between. The CDR3 is 16 residues long. The CDR3 region is CASSQEAGGSNQPQHF. Here the CDR3 DNA reads TGTGCCAGCAGCCAAGAAGCGGGTGGGAGCAATCAGCCCCAGCATTTT.

V gene TRBV10-3 combines with J gene TRBJ2-7; 7 bases agree with TRBD1. Trimming cost V 11 bases and J 3 bases; bases outside gene matches: 7. The CDR3 runs to 12 residues. CDR1 ENHRY and CDR2 SYGVKD come from the germline V gene. The DNA of the CDR3 is TGTGCCCTCACCCGGGACAGCTACGAGCAGTACTTC. Amino acid sequence: CALTRDSYEQYF.

The V gene is TRBV13, the J gene TRBJ2-7; D is perhaps TRBD2 (5 bases). V gave up 0 bases and J gave up 3 bases, with 12 bases separating them. The CDR3 covers 15 residues. Germline-derived CDR1 and CDR2 are PRHDT and FYEKMQ (reference sequence). As DNA, the CDR3 is TGTGCCAGCAGCTTAGGACCCGGGAAAGTCTACGAGCAGTACTTC. It specifies CASSLGPGKVYEQYF.

The V gene is TRBV11-2, the J gene TRBJ1-4; no definite D call. The CDR3 loop spans 15 amino acids. Germline values: CDR1 SGHAT, CDR2 FQNNGV. V shed 1 base and J shed 10 bases, with 16 bases lying between them. The CDR3 sequence is CASSLGEYRERKLFF. The DNA for the CDR3 is TGTGCCAGCAGCTTAGGGGAGTACAGAGAAAGAAAACTGTTTTTT.

The sample holds one count of this clone. The chain links TRBV20-1 to TRBJ1-2; D is undetermined. The V gene lost 3 bases and the J gene lost 5 bases, with 7 bases spanning the gap. CDR1 and CDR2 (germline): DFQATT, SNEGSKA (reference sequence). The CDR3 loop spans 11 amino acids. The CDR3 loop reads CSASSGYGYTF. The CDR3 DNA follows: TGCAGTGCTAGTAGCGGGTATGGCTACACCTTC.

The rearrangement links TRBV28 to TRBJ1-5; 9 bases align to TRBD1. The CDR3 runs 16 residues. The germline gives CDR1 MDHEN, CDR2 SYDVKM. Unmatched junction bases numbered 9, after V lost 2 bases and J lost 7 bases. The DNA for the CDR3 is TGTGCCAGCAGTTTAAGGGACAGGGCGGTTGGGCAGCCCCAGCATTTT. Protein sequence: CASSLRDRAVGQPQHF. Drawing the rest from reference TRBV28 and TRBJ1-5, the complete variable domain is DVKVTQSSRYLVKRTGEKVFLECVQDMDHENMFWYRQDPGLGLRLIYFSYDVKMKEKGDIPEGYSVSREKKERFSLILESASTNQTSMYLCASSLRDRAVGQPQHFGDGTRLSIL.

This rearrangement joins TRBV7-8 to TRBJ2-5; a possible D gene is TRBD2 (5 bases). The germline V and J ends were trimmed by 5 bases and 3 bases, with 19 bases remaining between them. The CDR3 is 16 amino acids. Germline loops: CDR1 SGHVS, CDR2 FQNEAQ. CDR3 nucleotides: TGTGCCAGCAGCCTAGGCCCCTTGGCGGGCAAAGAGACCCAGTACTTC. Translating gives CASSLGPLAGKETQYF.

The V call is TRBV3-1 (or the pseudogene TRBV3-2), the J call TRBJ2-3; no definite D call. Trimming left V 4 bases short and J 2 bases short, with 10 bases between. CDR1 is LGHDT and CDR2 is YNNKEL in the germline V gene (reference sequence). The CDR3 spans 14 residues. For the CDR3, the DNA is TGTGCCAGCAGCCCCTTAGTCAACACAGATACGCAGTATTTT. It codes for CASSPLVNTDTQYF.

J is TRBJ1-5 and V is TRBV21-1. TRBV21-1 corresponds to a pseudogene. The CDR3 spans 19 residues. The CDR3 loop is CASSPCDPRGVVGNQPQHF. DNA of the CDR3: TGTGCCAGCAGCCCCTGCGACCCCCGGGGGGTGGTAGGCAATCAGCCCCAGCATTTT.

V gene TRBV13 combines with J gene TRBJ2-5; D perhaps matches TRBD1 (5 bases). CDR1 and CDR2 (germline): PRHDT, FYEKMQ (reference sequence). Trimming shortened V by 5 bases and J by 5 bases, and 12 bases separated the two germline ends. The CDR3 length is 13 residues. CDR3: CASSPGFMETQYF. The CDR3 nucleotides are TGTGCCAGCAGCCCAGGGTTTATGGAGACCCAGTACTTC.

This chain uses TRBV6-5 with TRBJ2-1, with TRBD2 identical over 10 bases. The CDR3 sequence is 15 residues long. CDR1 and CDR2 from the germline V gene are MNHEY and SVGAGI. V shed 6 bases, J shed 4 bases, and the junction held 6 bases outside the gene matches. This CDR3 reads CASSRSGRTYNEQFF. The CDR3 bases are TGTGCCAGCAGCCGTAGCGGGAGGACGTACAATGAGCAGTTCTTC.

This rearrangement joins TRBV7-8 to TRBJ2-1; a weak D match, TRBD1 (6 bases). With 4 bases removed from V and 8 bases from J, the gap between germline ends came to 21 bases. Germline loops: CDR1 SGHVS, CDR2 FQNEAQ. The CDR3 is made up of 16 amino acids. The CDR3 loop is CASSSTLGGLGDEQFF. The CDR3 bases are TGTGCCAGCAGCTCGACATTAGGGGGTCTGGGAGATGAGCAGTTCTTC.

The genes are TRBV28 and TRBJ2-7; TRBD2 might be the D (5 bases). The CDR3 is 16 amino acids. V lost 5 bases and J lost 3, with 20 bases in between. CDR1 is MDHEN, CDR2 SYDVKM, per germline. The CDR3 nucleotides read TGTGCCAGCAGTGACCCGGAGGACGGAACCTTCTACGAGCAGTACTTC. Its protein product is CASSDPEDGTFYEQYF.

The rearrangement joins TRBV30 to TRBJ2-2, with D possibly matching TRBD1 (6 bases). V was cut by 2 bases and J by 7 bases, with 8 bases left in between. This CDR3 contains 12 residues. The germline V gene has CDR1 GTSNPN and CDR2 SVGIG (reference sequence). CDR3 sequence (DNA): TGTGCCTGGAGTACAGGGCACGGGGAGCTGTTTTTT. It translates to CAWSTGHGELFF.